Listed here are 24 T cell receptor beta chains from one sample, sequenced in a study of cytomegalovirus exposure and HLA in healthy donors. In the PCR, 60 Vbeta and 13 Jbeta primers were used. The assay was immunoSEQ multiplex PCR, and TCRdb's table has in-frame clones only and misses some. This table has about 95,000 clones, about 81% appearing once. Sequenced: PBMCs. The receptors here all came from a woman between 40 and 50 years old in good health and CMV-seropositive.

The chain couples TRBV7-3 to TRBJ2-1, with 7 bases identical to TRBD2. J was trimmed by 2 bases and V by 2 bases; bases with no gene match: 0. CDR1 is SGHTA and CDR2 is FQGTGA in the germline V gene. The CDR3 loop spans 14 amino acids. The CDR3 here is CASSLAGAYNEQFF. The CDR3 nucleotides are TGTGCCAGCAGCTTAGCGGGAGCCTACAATGAGCAGTTCTTC.

The chain carries TRBV4-2 and TRBJ1-5; 8 nucleotides match TRBD1. The CDR3 spans 15 residues. Trimming removed 0 bases from V and 6 bases from J; junction bases left unmatched: 4. Germline V lookup: CDR1 LGHNA, CDR2 YNFKEQ. The CDR3 bases are TGTGCCAGCAGCCAAGATAGGACAGGGCTTCAGCCCCAGCATTTT. Translating it yields CASSQDRTGLQPQHF.

To note about this clone: The junction shows a germline mismatch at one end, possibly a read error. This chain joins TRBV7-7 and TRBJ2-1, with 8 bases that match TRBD1. Germline CDR1 and CDR2: SSHAT and FNYEAQ (reference sequence). This CDR3 is 13 amino acids long. CDR3 sequence (DNA): TGTGCTAGCAGCTTGGACAGGGTACATGAGCAGTTCTTC. This gives the protein CASSLDRVHEQFF.

This clone was observed at least ten times. The chain couples TRBV6-1 to TRBJ2-7; 9 bases match TRBD2. Germline CDR1 and CDR2: MNHNS and SASEGT. The CDR3 is 15 amino acids. V shed 2 bases and J 1 base; nucleotides not matched to a gene: 3. The CDR3 sequence is CASSEIAGESYEQYF. The CDR3 bases are TGTGCCAGCAGTGAAATAGCGGGAGAATCCTACGAGCAGTACTTC.

V gene TRBV6-5 combines with J gene TRBJ2-1; TRBD2 agrees at 12 bases. Germline trimming cut 6 bases from V and 8 bases from J; bases unmatched to any gene: 5. Germline V gene lookup returns CDR1 MNHEY and CDR2 SVGAGI. This CDR3 comprises 14 residues. Here the CDR3 reads CASRRLAGVDEQFF. The CDR3 DNA reads as TGTGCCAGCAGACGACTAGCGGGAGTGGATGAGCAGTTCTTC.

The chain has TRBV7-9 and TRBJ1-1, with TRBD1 as a possible D gene (5 bases). The CDR3 runs to 13 residues. Germline V gene lookup returns CDR1 SEHNR and CDR2 FQNEAQ (reference sequence). V lost 6 bases, J lost 0 bases, and 8 bases lay in between. The CDR3 here is CASRGQMNTEAFF. The CDR3 DNA follows: TGTGCCAGCAGAGGACAAATGAACACTGAAGCTTTCTTT.

This clone was detected a few times. The chain uses TRBV30 and TRBJ2-7; tentative D call: TRBD1 (5 bases). The CDR3 spans 12 residues. The V and J ends lost 2 bases and 7 bases respectively, with 12 bases between them. Germline assignment: CDR1 GTSNPN and CDR2 SVGIG (reference sequence). The chain's CDR3 is CAWSTTAGEQYF. The CDR3 nucleotides read TGTGCCTGGAGTACTACTGCAGGGGAGCAGTACTTC.

The gene calls are TRBV5-1 and TRBJ2-3; no clear D gene. Trimming stripped 0 bases from V and 3 bases from J, with 8 bases between. This CDR3 has 14 residues. Germline V lookup: CDR1 SGHRS, CDR2 YFSETQ. The CDR3 loop is CASSLGYSTDTQYF. The CDR3, as DNA: TGCGCCAGCAGCTTGGGGTACTCTACAGATACGCAGTATTTT.

The chain recombines TRBV6-6 with TRBJ1-1; D possibly corresponds to TRBD1 (6 bases). The CDR3 covers 13 residues. Germline V gene lookup returns CDR1 MNHNY and CDR2 SVGAGI (reference sequence). V lost 11 bases to trimming and J lost 0 bases, with 13 bases between them. CDR3 protein: CASDRMMNTEAFF. CDR3 DNA: TGTGCCTCTGACAGGATGATGAACACTGAAGCTTTCTTT.

This clone has just one count. The rearrangement uses TRBV30 and TRBJ2-7; D possibly corresponds to TRBD1 (5 bases). Germline loops: CDR1 GTSNPN, CDR2 SVGIG (reference sequence). V was cut by 8 bases and J by 2 bases, with 22 bases left in between. The CDR3 has 15 residues. This chain's CDR3 is CAGTIGADDPYEQYF. The CDR3 DNA is TGTGCCGGAACAATTGGGGCAGACGACCCCTACGAGCAGTACTTC.

The chain recombines TRBV15 with TRBJ2-4; TRBD2 matches at 8 bases. The CDR3 covers 16 residues. CDR1 is LNHNV, CDR2 YYDKDF, per germline (reference sequence). Trimming at V came to 2 bases and at J to 6 bases, leaving 9 bases not matched to a gene. The CDR3 protein is CATSRSQREHGNIQYF. CDR3 nucleotide sequence: TGTGCCACCAGCAGATCGCAGCGGGAGCACGGAAACATTCAGTACTTC.

DNA of the CDR3: TGTGCCAGCAGGGGACAGCATACCCCCTACGAGCAGTACTTC. It is translated as CASRGQHTPYEQYF. The chain uses TRBV28 and TRBJ2-7; 7 bases match TRBD1. Germline V lookup: CDR1 MDHEN, CDR2 SYDVKM. The CDR3 has 14 residues. With 6 bases clipped from V and 2 bases from J, the junction kept 7 bases outside the gene matches. Complete variable domain (other parts from reference TRBV28 and TRBJ2-7): DVKVTQSSRYLVKRTGEKVFLECVQDMDHENMFWYRQDPGLGLRLIYFSYDVKMKEKGDIPEGYSVSREKKERFSLILESASTNQTSMYLCASRGQHTPYEQYFGPGTRLTVT.

This chain connects TRBV27 to TRBJ2-2, with 7 bases lining up with TRBD1. Germline values: CDR1 MNHEY, CDR2 SMNVEV (reference sequence). This CDR3 contains 13 residues. With 2 bases clipped from V and 6 bases from J, the junction kept 0 bases outside the gene matches. CDR3 nucleotides: TGTGCCAGCAGTTTAACAGGGGCCGGGGAGCTGTTTTTT. Translation gives CASSLTGAGELFF.

The CDR3 sequence is CASSPGGGGSYGYTF. For the CDR3, the DNA is TGTGCCAGCAGCCCCGGAGGGGGGGGCAGCTATGGCTACACCTTC. The J gene is TRBJ1-2, the V gene TRBV7-9; possibly TRBD1 for D (6 bases). The CDR3 runs 15 residues. From germline, CDR1 is SEHNR and CDR2 FQNEAQ (reference sequence). V was trimmed by 5 bases and J by 4 bases, leaving 17 bases between them. Supplemented by reference TRBV7-9 and TRBJ1-2, the full variable domain reads DTGVSQNPRHKITKRGQNVTFRCDPISEHNRLYWYRQTLGQGPEFLTYFQNEAQLEKSRLLSDRFSAERPKGSFSTLEIQRTEQGDSAMYLCASSPGGGGSYGYTFGSGTRLTVV.

V gene TRBV5-4 combines with J gene TRBJ2-1; 11 bases line up with TRBD2. The germline V gene encodes CDR1 SGHNT and CDR2 YYREEE (reference sequence). The CDR3 has 15 amino acids. The ends lost 0 bases at V and 7 bases at J; junction bases unmatched: 3. CDR3 protein: CASSLVAGGPNEQFF. In DNA, the CDR3 is TGTGCCAGCAGCTTGGTAGCGGGAGGGCCAAATGAGCAGTTCTTC.

V and J are TRBV27 and TRBJ2-3; D is undetermined. Germline loops: CDR1 MNHEY, CDR2 SMNVEV (reference sequence). V was clipped by 8 bases and J by 12 bases, with 9 bases between them. There are 9 residues in the CDR3. The CDR3 loop is CASPGEQYF. The CDR3 region has the DNA TGTGCCAGCCCCGGAGAACAGTATTTT.

This chain connects TRBV18 to TRBJ2-5; possible D gene TRBD1, 5 bases. The length of the CDR3 is 14 residues. V lost 0 bases to trimming and J lost 1 base, with 6 bases between them. Germline V gene sequence: CDR1 KGHSH, CDR2 LQKENI. The CDR3 region is CASSPPTVQETQYF. CDR3 in DNA: TGTGCCAGCTCACCACCGACAGTCCAAGAGACCCAGTACTTC.

The chain couples TRBV28 to TRBJ1-1; D uncertain. This CDR3 has 16 residues. The V end lost 3 bases, the J end lost 1 base, and 15 bases lay between the germline ends. From germline, CDR1 is MDHEN and CDR2 SYDVKM. The CDR3 loop reads CASSFFGGQKNTEAFF. CDR3 DNA sequence: TGTGCCAGCAGTTTTTTTGGCGGGCAGAAGAACACTGAAGCTTTCTTT.

The rearrangement links TRBV5-1 to TRBJ2-3; 8 positions match TRBD1. The CDR3 runs to 15 residues. In germline, CDR1 is SGHRS, CDR2 YFSETQ. V trimming: 4 bases; J trimming: 1 base; junction bases outside the gene matches: 5. CDR3 bases: TGCGCCAGCAGCGCGACCAGGGGGCGCACAGATACGCAGTATTTT. Amino acid sequence: CASSATRGRTDTQYF.

The chain employs TRBV5-5 and TRBJ2-5; tentative D call: TRBD1 (5 bases). The germline V gene has CDR1 SGHKS and CDR2 YYEKEE (reference sequence). V was pared by 2 bases and J by 3 bases, with 8 bases between. The CDR3 is 13 amino acids. The CDR3, as DNA: TGTGCCAGCAGCTTAGGGGCCGAAGAGACCCAGTACTTC. Translation: CASSLGAEETQYF. Supplemented by reference TRBV5-5 and TRBJ2-5, the full variable domain reads DAGVTQSPTHLIKTRGQQVTLRCSPISGHKSVSWYQQVLGQGPQFIFQYYEKEERGRGNFPDRFSARQFPNYSSELNVNALLLGDSALYLCASSLGAEETQYFGPGTRLLVL.

This chain links TRBV4-2 with TRBJ2-3; 12 bases line up with TRBD2. Germline V gene sequence: CDR1 LGHNA, CDR2 YNFKEQ. This CDR3 has 16 amino acids. Trimming cost V 0 bases and J 4 bases; bases outside gene matches: 2. CDR3 in DNA: TGTGCCAGCAGCCAAGAGACTAGCGGGAGCCCAGATACGCAGTATTTT. Translating gives CASSQETSGSPDTQYF.

Points on this clone: One junction end disagrees with the germline gene, perhaps due to a read error. The rearrangement links TRBV7-7 to TRBJ2-1; TRBD2 agrees at 10 bases. CDR1 and CDR2 from the germline V gene are SSHAT and FNYEAQ (reference sequence). The CDR3 has 15 amino acids. CDR3: CASSLAASGSNEQFF. The CDR3 region has the DNA TGTGCTAGCAGCTTAGCGGCTAGCGGGAGTAATGAGCAGTTCTTC.

The gene calls are TRBV4-2 and TRBJ1-2; 9 bases are shared with TRBD1. This CDR3 comprises 14 residues. V shed 4 bases and J 8 bases; nucleotides not matched to a gene: 8. In germline, CDR1 is LGHNA, CDR2 YNFKEQ. CDR3 coding DNA: TGTGCCAGCAGCCGAGAACAGGGGGCTGGAGGCTACACCTTC. It codes for CASSREQGAGGYTF.

The chain links TRBV19 to TRBJ1-5; D remains unclear. V dropped 5 bases and J dropped 1 base, with 9 bases sitting between them. The CDR3 length is 14 residues. Per the germline V gene, CDR1 is LNHDA and CDR2 is SQIVND (reference sequence). The CDR3 loop is CASSSQASNQPQHF. The CDR3 bases are TGTGCCAGTAGTTCGCAGGCCAGCAATCAGCCCCAGCATTTT.